One sample yielded the 27 T cell receptor beta chains listed below, sequenced in a study of T cell responses to AZD1222 COVID-19 vaccine. Produced via immunoSEQ multiplex PCR; TCRdb's table is partial and in-frame only. The table has about 130,000 clones, approximately 93% seen once. Source: peripheral blood, taken on day 0 of AZD1222 vaccination. Receptor source: an adult in good health.

The V gene is TRBV5-1, the J gene TRBJ2-7; 9 bases map to TRBD1. The V and J ends lost 5 bases and 0 bases, in that order; junction bases with no gene match: 9. CDR3 size: 16 residues. CDR1 SGHRS and CDR2 YFSETQ come from the germline V gene. The CDR3 loop is CASSPGTGYGSYEQYF. The CDR3 nucleotides are TGCGCCAGCAGTCCCGGGACAGGGTATGGCTCCTACGAGCAGTACTTC.

CDR3 nucleotide sequence: TGTGCCAGCAGTTATGTCGACGGCTATAGCAATCAGCCCCAGCATTTT. This gives the protein CASSYVDGYSNQPQHF. The V gene is TRBV6-6, the J gene TRBJ1-5; D is unresolved. Germline V CDR1 and CDR2: MNHNY, SVGAGI (reference sequence). The CDR3 loop spans 16 amino acids. V gave up 3 bases and J gave up 0 bases, with 12 bases separating them.

This chain connects TRBV7-6 to TRBJ1-1, with unresolved D. The CDR3 extends over 13 amino acids. Germline V gene sequence: CDR1 SGHVS, CDR2 FNYEAQ. V was clipped by 5 bases and J by 7 bases, with 14 bases between them. CDR3 bases: TGTGCCAGCAGCCCCTTGACGGCTTTTGAAGCTTTCTTT. Its protein is CASSPLTAFEAFF.

The rearrangement links TRBV28 to TRBJ2-4, with TRBD1 matching 7 bases. Germline loops: CDR1 MDHEN, CDR2 SYDVKM. J was trimmed by 0 bases and V by 5 bases; bases with no gene match: 4. The CDR3 contains 15 residues. The CDR3 DNA is TGTGCCAGCAGTGACGGACAGGTAGCCAAAAACATTCAGTACTTC. This gives the protein CASSDGQVAKNIQYF.

The CDR3 DNA reads TGTGCCAGCAGCTTCTCCGGCGGGAGGACCGGGGAGCTGTTTTTT. This sequence encodes CASSFSGGRTGELFF. The chain uses TRBV7-2 and TRBJ2-2; TRBD2 matches 8 bases. CDR3 length equals 15 residues. V shed 3 bases and J 5 bases; nucleotides not matched to a gene: 5. Germline V gene sequence: CDR1 SGHTA, CDR2 FQGNSA.

This clone has only one observation. The chain recombines TRBV19 with TRBJ2-1, with D possibly called TRBD1 or TRBD2 (5 bases each). Germline V gene data show CDR1 as LNHDA and CDR2 as SQIVND (reference sequence). This CDR3 is 14 amino acids long. Trimming removed 6 bases at V and 6 bases at J, with 15 bases between. The CDR3, as DNA: TGTGCCAGTAGGTACCGGGACCCAGTCAATGAGCAGTTCTTC. Amino acid sequence: CASRYRDPVNEQFF. Based on the CDR3 plus reference TRBV19 and TRBJ2-1, the full variable domain is DGGITQSPKYLFRKEGQNVTLSCEQNLNHDAMYWYRQDPGQGLRLIYYSQIVNDFQKGDIAEGYSVSREKKESFPLTVTSAQKNPTAFYLCASRYRDPVNEQFFGPGTRLTVL.

This chain uses TRBV6-1 with TRBJ1-6, with 8 bases matching TRBD1. This CDR3 is 15 amino acids long. Losses at the gene ends were 2 bases for V and 13 bases for J; bases not matched to a gene: 10. CDR1 MNHNS and CDR2 SASEGT come from the germline V gene. The CDR3 spells CASSELGTGSWPLHF. CDR3 sequence (DNA): TGTGCCAGCAGTGAACTCGGGACAGGCTCATGGCCCCTCCACTTT.

The count of this clone is one. This sequence joins TRBV6-5 and TRBJ1-1; D is undetermined. The germline V and J ends were trimmed by 5 bases and 0 bases, with 10 bases remaining between them. Germline lookup yields CDR1 MNHEY and CDR2 SVGAGI. The length of the CDR3 is 14 residues. The CDR3 nucleotides are TGTGCCAGCAGTAAGGAGGATCTGAACACTGAAGCTTTCTTT. This codes for CASSKEDLNTEAFF.

The sample holds one count of this clone. The CDR3 DNA reads TGTGCCAGCAGCATGGGACAGGAGTATGGCTACACCTTC. Encoded protein: CASSMGQEYGYTF. This rearrangement joins TRBV5-6 to TRBJ1-2, with 8 bases lining up with TRBD1. The V segment lost 4 bases and the J segment 5 bases; nucleotides outside the gene matches: 4. The CDR3 totals 13 residues. Germline values: CDR1 SGHDT, CDR2 YYEEEE.

The V call is TRBV7-8, the J call TRBJ1-5; D ambiguous. Trimming shortened V by 5 bases and J by 2 bases, and 10 bases separated the two germline ends. Germline loops: CDR1 SGHVS, CDR2 FQNEAQ. The CDR3 runs 14 residues. This CDR3 reads CASSGTAGNQPQHF. As DNA, the CDR3 is TGTGCCAGCAGCGGAACAGCGGGCAATCAGCCCCAGCATTTT. Looking up the rest from reference TRBV7-8 and TRBJ1-5 gives the full variable domain: GAGVSQSPRYKVAKRGQDVALRCDPISGHVSLFWYQQALGQGPEFLTYFQNEAQLDKSGLPSDRFFAERPEGSVSTLKIQRTQQEDSAVYLCASSGTAGNQPQHFGDGTRLSIL.

This sequence joins TRBV28 and TRBJ1-2; 10 bases agree with TRBD1. Germline-derived CDR1 and CDR2 are MDHEN and SYDVKM. This CDR3 has 15 amino acids. The ends lost 2 bases at V and 3 bases at J; junction bases unmatched: 3. The CDR3: CASSLRTGGDYGYTF. The CDR3 DNA is TGTGCCAGCAGTTTACGGACAGGGGGGGACTATGGCTACACCTTC.

V usage is TRBV27 and J usage is TRBJ1-2; TRBD1 might be the D (6 bases). This CDR3 is built from 15 residues. CDR1 is MNHEY, CDR2 SMNVEV, per germline (reference sequence). The V gene lost 5 bases and the J gene lost 4 bases, with 17 bases spanning the gap. CDR3 amino acids: CASSTARGGAYGYTF. CDR3 DNA sequence: TGTGCCAGCAGTACGGCTCGGGGGGGGGCCTATGGCTACACCTTC.

The chain is built from TRBV5-5 and TRBJ1-1; 8 bases fit TRBD1. This CDR3 region has 15 residues. Germline CDR1 reads SGHKS; CDR2 reads YYEKEE (reference sequence). J lost 6 bases, V lost 0 bases, and 7 bases had no gene match. CDR3 coding DNA: TGTGCCAGCAGCTTGGTATACAGGGGGATGTCTGAAGCTTTCTTT. It specifies CASSLVYRGMSEAFF.

The rearrangement links TRBV2 to TRBJ1-1; D gene unclear. Germline CDR1 and CDR2: SNHLY and FYNNEI. V was clipped by 6 bases and J by 1 base, with 9 bases between them. The CDR3 is 13 amino acids. CDR3 sequence (DNA): TGTGCCAGCAGCCAGGAAAAGAACACTGAAGCTTTCTTT. The encoded protein is CASSQEKNTEAFF.

The rearrangement joins TRBV11-2 to TRBJ1-2; 7 nucleotides agree with TRBD1. This CDR3 contains 15 residues. Germline V gene data show CDR1 as SGHAT and CDR2 as FQNNGV. J lost 4 bases, V lost 6 bases, and 11 bases had no gene match. CDR3 protein: CASSLSGGPPYGYTF. DNA for the CDR3: TGTGCCAGCAGTTTATCAGGGGGACCGCCCTATGGCTACACCTTC. Based on the CDR3 plus reference TRBV11-2 and TRBJ1-2, the full variable domain is EAGVAQSPRYKIIEKRQSVAFWCNPISGHATLYWYQQILGQGPKLLIQFQNNGVVDDSQLPKDRFSAERLKGVDSTLKIQPAKLEDSAVYLCASSLSGGPPYGYTFGSGTRLTVV.

V usage is TRBV27 and J usage is TRBJ2-7, with 8 positions matching TRBD1. V was pared by 2 bases and J by 6 bases, with 6 bases of the junction left unmatched. Germline loops: CDR1 MNHEY, CDR2 SMNVEV (reference sequence). The CDR3 is 14 residues long. CDR3 nucleotides: TGTGCCAGCAGTTTACAGGGGGCTCGGGGCGAGCAGTACTTC. Translating it yields CASSLQGARGEQYF.

The chain recombines TRBV5-1 with TRBJ1-6, with D unresolved. CDR3 length: 16 amino acids. Trimming cost V 0 bases and J 0 bases, with 7 bases left between them. CDR1 and CDR2 (germline): SGHRS, YFSETQ. CDR3 sequence (DNA): TGCGCCAGCAGCTTGGCCCTAAGCTCCTATAATTCACCCCTCCACTTT. Translated, it gives CASSLALSSYNSPLHF.

The chain carries TRBV9 and TRBJ2-7; the D call may be TRBD1 or TRBD2 (5 bases each). There are 14 residues in the CDR3. Per germline, CDR1 SGDLS and CDR2 YYNGEE. V lost 4 bases and J 0 bases, leaving 11 bases between the germline ends. Here the CDR3 DNA reads TGTGCCAGCAGCCTCGGGACGGCCTCCTACGAGCAGTACTTC. Translating gives CASSLGTASYEQYF.

The chain employs TRBV18 and TRBJ2-3; D is possibly TRBD1 (5 bases). This CDR3 spans 13 amino acids. Germline CDR1 KGHSH, CDR2 LQKENI. Deletions cut 3 bases from V and 4 bases from J, with 8 bases between. The CDR3 nucleotides read TGTGCCAGCTCACCCCTAGGGGCAGATACGCAGTATTTT. This encodes CASSPLGADTQYF. Looking up the rest from reference TRBV18 and TRBJ2-3 gives the full variable domain: NAGVMQNPRHLVRRRGQEARLRCSPMKGHSHVYWYRQLPEEGLKFMVYLQKENIIDESGMPKERFSAEFPKEGPSILRIQQVVRGDSAAYFCASSPLGADTQYFGPGTRLTVL.

V and J are TRBV19 and TRBJ1-1; D is unclear. Germline V gives CDR1 LNHDA, CDR2 SQIVND (reference sequence). The CDR3 is 15 amino acids. V was cut by 7 bases and J by 1 base, with 16 bases left in between. CDR3 in DNA: TGTGCCAGTACCCTCACGGGGTTGGCGAACACTGAAGCTTTCTTT. It is translated as CASTLTGLANTEAFF.

V usage is TRBV28 and J usage is TRBJ2-1; weak D call: TRBD2 (6 bases). V was pared by 6 bases and J by 3 bases, with 18 bases between. The length of the CDR3 is 16 residues. Germline assignment: CDR1 MDHEN and CDR2 SYDVKM. The CDR3 loop is CASRPLPGLRYNEQFF. DNA of the CDR3: TGTGCCAGCAGGCCTCTACCGGGACTCCGCTACAATGAGCAGTTCTTC.

The chain employs TRBV9 and TRBJ1-4; a possible D gene is TRBD1 (5 bases). V was pared by 1 base and J by 4 bases, with 11 bases between. This CDR3 contains 15 residues. The germline V gene has CDR1 SGDLS and CDR2 YYNGEE. In nucleotides, the CDR3 is TGTGCCAGCAGCGTATCTCAGGGCGGTAATGAAAAACTGTTTTTT. Translated, it gives CASSVSQGGNEKLFF.

The chain uses TRBV4-1 and TRBJ1-2, with D perhaps matching TRBD1 (5 bases). The V gene's germline CDR1 is MGHRA and CDR2 YSYEKL. The CDR3 covers 16 residues. With 4 bases removed from V and 2 bases from J, the gap between germline ends came to 17 bases. CDR3 bases: TGCGCCAGCAGCCCCCAATGGGTCGGGGCCAACTATGGCTACACCTTC. It specifies CASSPQWVGANYGYTF.

The chain combines TRBV10-2 with TRBJ1-5; 9 bases align to TRBD1. There are 14 residues in the CDR3. The J segment lost 7 bases and the V segment lost 9 bases, leaving 10 bases of the junction unmatched. The germline CDR1 and CDR2 sequences are WSHSY and SAAADI. The CDR3 spells CASGGQGYDQPQHF. For the CDR3, the DNA is TGCGCCAGTGGGGGACAGGGATATGACCAGCCCCAGCATTTT.

V usage is TRBV6-5 and J usage is TRBJ2-7, with D tentatively TRBD1 or TRBD2 (5 bases each). CDR1 is MNHEY and CDR2 is SVGAGI in the germline V gene. V was cut by 4 bases and J by 4 bases, with 8 bases left in between. This CDR3 is 12 amino acids long. CDR3 nucleotide sequence: TGTGCCAGCAGTTCCGAGGGGTACGAGCAGTACTTC. This translates into CASSSEGYEQYF.

In nucleotides, the CDR3 is TGTGCCACCCGGACGAGCGGGAACTCAGATACGCAGTATTTT. Translation: CATRTSGNSDTQYF. The J gene is TRBJ2-3, the V gene TRBV10-3; 7 nucleotides match TRBD2. Germline values: CDR1 ENHRY, CDR2 SYGVKD. The CDR3 sequence is 14 residues long. Trimming cost V 10 bases and J 4 bases; bases outside gene matches: 11.

The chain is built from TRBV5-8 and TRBJ2-7; D gene uncertain. V lost 4 bases and J 7 bases, leaving 9 bases between the germline ends. Germline V gene data show CDR1 as SGHTS and CDR2 as YDEGEE. This CDR3 is built from 11 residues. The CDR3 DNA reads as TGTGCCAGCAGCGCACACAAAGAGCAGTACTTC. Translating gives CASSAHKEQYF.